This T cell receptor beta chain was sequenced during a study of blood T cell repertoires in COVID-19. Study-level information: COVID-19 samples from acute and convalescent phases originated in the United States, Italy and Spain. T cells, B-cell-depleted T cells, or PBMCs supplied cDNA or gDNA.

V was clipped by 3 bases and J by 8 bases, with 10 bases between them. The CDR3 has 12 residues. Here immunoSEQ multiplex PCR was the method, and the copy in TCRdb shows in-frame clones only, minus some. The sample holds around 150,000 clones, roughly 88% seen once. The chain is built from TRBV12-3 or TRBV12-4 and TRBJ1-2; no clear D gene. The receptor was derived from a man in his 70s who had been exposed to COVID-19. Sequences were obtained from PBMCs or T cells enriched from blood (not recorded which). The CDR3 nucleotides are TGTGCCAGCAGTTTCGGTACGGGAGGCTACACCTTC. Amino acids: CASSFGTGGYTF.